This T cell receptor beta chain was sequenced in a study of blood T cell repertoires in COVID-19. The CDR3 runs 14 residues. After removal of 6 bases from V and 6 bases from J, the junction contained 8 bases not matched to a gene. Germline CDR1 and CDR2: SNHLY and FYNNEI. The method was immunoSEQ multiplex PCR; TCRdb's version includes in-frame clones alone and lacks a portion of them. The table has approximately 100,000 clones, around 87% seen once; the top ten hold roughly 11%. The specimen sequenced was peripheral blood. This clonotype originated in a woman in her 30s with acute or convalescent COVID-19. The rearrangement uses TRBV2 and TRBJ2-3; 8 bases line up with TRBD2. The CDR3 DNA follows: TGTGCCAGCAGGGAGGGACTAGGCGGGGATACGCAGTATTTT. Translation: CASREGLGGDTQYF.